The 26 T cell receptor beta chains below come from one sample, sequenced in a study of T cell repertoires in cytomegalovirus infection. Each CDR3 protein gets one entry after TCRdb re-called the reads with MiXCR. The data show 100,000 to 150,000 distinct CDR3 sequences, more than 7% seen once. Material for sequencing was PBMCs. These receptors all stem from a human donor in good health (CMV status not recorded). Some clones in this sample may be carry-over from other donors' samples.

This clonotype was seen ten or more times. The chain carries TRBV7-2 and TRBJ2-4; 7 bases are shared with TRBD2. The CDR3 length is 14 residues. CDR1 SGHTA and CDR2 FQGNSA come from the germline V gene. The junction had 9 bases not matched to a gene; V was cut back by 4 bases and J by 9 bases. CDR3 in amino acids: CASSSRLAGSIQYF. The DNA of the CDR3 is TGTGCCAGCAGCTCTCGACTAGCAGGGTCCATTCAGTACTTC.

This clonotype has at least ten counts. The rearrangement links TRBV14 to TRBJ2-5; TRBD1 aligns across 9 bases. The ends lost 6 bases at V and 5 bases at J; junction bases unmatched: 13. Germline V gives CDR1 SGHDN, CDR2 FVKESK. The CDR3 covers 16 residues. This CDR3 is CASSQARGQGAETQYF. The CDR3 bases are TGTGCCAGCAGTCAGGCACGGGGACAGGGTGCGGAGACCCAGTACTTC.

This clonotype was seen a handful of times. The chain has TRBV5-1 and TRBJ2-2, with 10 bases matching TRBD1. The length of the CDR3 is 14 residues. Germline V CDR1 and CDR2: SGHRS, YFSETQ. The junction had 5 bases not matched to a gene; V was cut back by 6 bases and J by 6 bases. This CDR3 reads CASTRDRGAGELFF. The CDR3 DNA reads TGCGCCAGCACCCGGGACAGGGGTGCCGGGGAGCTGTTTTTT.

This clonotype came up many times. The J gene is TRBJ1-3, the V gene TRBV6-5, with TRBD1 matching 7 bases. This CDR3 is built from 14 residues. The ends lost 2 bases at V and 7 bases at J; junction bases unmatched: 5. CDR1 and CDR2 from the germline V gene are MNHEY and SVGAGI. The CDR3 DNA follows: TGTGCCAGCAGTTACGACAGGGTGCCGAACACCATATATTTT. The encoded protein is CASSYDRVPNTIYF.

The genes are TRBV18 and TRBJ2-3; a possible D gene is TRBD2 (6 bases). CDR1 and CDR2 from the germline V gene are KGHSH and LQKENI. The CDR3 extends over 14 amino acids. V dropped 3 bases and J dropped 0 bases, with 7 bases sitting between them. CDR3 sequence (DNA): TGTGCCAGCTCACCCGGACTAAGCACAGATACGCAGTATTTT. It encodes CASSPGLSTDTQYF.

The sample holds many counts of this clonotype. V is TRBV7-2 and J is TRBJ2-7; perhaps D is TRBD1 or TRBD2 (5 bases each). There are 15 residues in the CDR3. V gave up 3 bases and J gave up 5 bases, with 17 bases separating them. The V gene's germline CDR1 is SGHTA and CDR2 FQGNSA. The CDR3 is CASSFSWDRSHEQYF. CDR3 bases: TGTGCCAGCAGCTTCTCCTGGGACCGCTCGCACGAGCAGTACTTC.

This clonotype was counted many times. The chain combines TRBV7-9 with TRBJ1-5; no clear D gene. The CDR3 contains 12 residues. Trimming removed 4 bases at V and 8 bases at J, with 9 bases between. Per the germline V gene, CDR1 is SEHNR and CDR2 is FQNEAQ (reference sequence). Here the CDR3 reads CASSSDLKPQHF. The CDR3 bases are TGTGCCAGCAGCTCCGATCTCAAGCCCCAGCATTTT.

The rearrangement joins TRBV29-1 to TRBJ2-5; D is unresolved. The V end lost 7 bases, the J end lost 1 base, and 10 bases lay between the germline ends. Germline V lookup: CDR1 SQVTM, CDR2 ANQGSEA. The CDR3 runs to 12 residues. The CDR3 spells CSASLGQETQYF. As DNA, the CDR3 is TGCAGCGCCTCGTTGGGCCAAGAGACCCAGTACTTC. The complete variable domain, with remaining parts taken from reference TRBV29-1 and TRBJ2-5, reads SAVISQKPSRDICQRGTSLTIQCQVDSQVTMMFWYRQQPGQSLTLIATANQGSEATYESGFVIDKFPISRPNLTFSTLTVSNMSPEDSSIYLCSASLGQETQYFGPGTRLLVL.

This clonotype was seen repeatedly, ten times or more. The V and J genes are TRBV7-2 and TRBJ1-2; D not resolved. V gave up 1 base and J gave up 4 bases, with 13 bases separating them. Germline assignment: CDR1 SGHTA and CDR2 FQGNSA. CDR3 size: 15 residues. CDR3 sequence: CASSLVLSGVYGYTF. As DNA, the CDR3 is TGTGCCAGCAGCTTAGTCCTGTCCGGGGTCTATGGCTACACCTTC.

This clonotype was counted at least ten times. This chain uses TRBV4-1 with TRBJ1-1; D is ambiguous. The CDR3 runs to 14 residues. Between the trimmed V and J ends, which lost 0 bases and 1 base, there was a span of 6 bases. Per the germline V gene, CDR1 is MGHRA and CDR2 is YSYEKL. The CDR3 loop reads CASSQDHTNTEAFF. The CDR3 nucleotides read TGCGCCAGCAGCCAAGATCATACGAACACTGAAGCTTTCTTT.

This clonotype was observed many times. The rearrangement uses TRBV6-5 and TRBJ1-1; 9 nucleotides match TRBD1. The CDR3 is 12 residues long. Unmatched junction bases numbered 6, after V lost 6 bases and J lost 10 bases. The germline V gene has CDR1 MNHEY and CDR2 SVGAGI. In nucleotides, the CDR3 is TGTGCCAGCAGCCAAACAGGGGGCGCAGCTTTCTTT. It translates to CASSQTGGAAFF.

Ten or more counts support this clonotype. The chain joins TRBV25-1 to TRBJ2-1, with TRBD1 matching 7 bases. Germline trimming cut 5 bases from V and 6 bases from J; bases unmatched to any gene: 16. This CDR3 contains 17 residues. The germline gives CDR1 MGHDK, CDR2 SYGVNS. The DNA of the CDR3 is TGTGCCAGCAGTAGGGCCGAGAGGGACAGAGGACCCAATGAGCAGTTCTTC. As protein: CASSRAERDRGPNEQFF.

This clonotype was detected ten times or more. The chain has TRBV12-3 or TRBV12-4 and TRBJ1-1, with TRBD1 identical over 7 bases. The CDR3 runs to 13 residues. Trimming at V came to 5 bases and at J to 5 bases, leaving 5 bases not matched to a gene. Here the CDR3 DNA reads TGTGCCAGCAGTGTCGTACAGGGGACTGAAGCTTTCTTT. Its translation: CASSVVQGTEAFF.

At least ten counts were recorded for this clonotype. The genes are TRBV7-8 and TRBJ1-1; no definite D call. The CDR3 has 14 residues. Trimming removed 2 bases at V and 2 bases at J, with 9 bases between. The germline CDR1 and CDR2 sequences are SGHVS and FQNEAQ. CDR3 sequence reads: CASSLRDTNTEAFF. The CDR3 DNA sequence: TGTGCCAGCAGCTTAAGAGACACCAACACTGAAGCTTTCTTT.

This clonotype was detected ten times or more. This chain uses TRBV11-2 with TRBJ1-6; D is perhaps TRBD1 (5 bases). The V gene lost 0 bases and the J gene lost 9 bases, with 9 bases spanning the gap. Germline CDR1 SGHAT, CDR2 FQNNGV. The CDR3 is 14 residues long. The CDR3 DNA reads as TGTGCCAGCAGCTTAGATCAGGGAGGTTCACCCCTCCACTTT. Its protein is CASSLDQGGSPLHF.

There are a few counts of this clonotype. The chain carries TRBV5-6 and TRBJ1-5; D perhaps matches TRBD1 (6 bases). This CDR3 contains 15 residues. V was pared by 0 bases and J by 7 bases, with 14 bases between. Germline-derived CDR1 and CDR2 are SGHDT and YYEEEE. Written as DNA, the CDR3 is TGTGCCAGCAGCTTGGGGACCAGGGGCGGGCAGCCCCAGCATTTT. This encodes CASSLGTRGGQPQHF.

This clonotype was detected many times. The chain links TRBV5-1 to TRBJ1-2; the D is unclear. The CDR3 is made up of 14 amino acids. Germline CDR1 reads SGHRS; CDR2 reads YFSETQ. Trimming removed 3 bases from V and 8 bases from J, with 17 bases in between. CDR3 amino acids: CASSYEGAERGYTF. In nucleotides, the CDR3 is TGCGCCAGCAGCTACGAGGGCGCGGAACGGGGCTACACCTTC.

Many counts were recorded for this clonotype. The chain uses TRBV7-8 and TRBJ2-1, with 11 bases identical to TRBD2. The CDR3 loop spans 16 amino acids. The germline V gene has CDR1 SGHVS and CDR2 FQNEAQ. The trim removed 5 bases at V and 9 bases at J, leaving 12 bases unmatched. This CDR3 is CASSRTISGGAFEQFF. CDR3 nucleotides: TGTGCCAGCAGCCGAACGATTAGCGGGGGGGCTTTTGAGCAGTTCTTC.

This clonotype occurred a few times. The chain links TRBV20-1 to TRBJ2-5; D unclear. The CDR3 runs 13 residues. V was clipped by 0 bases and J by 4 bases, with 9 bases between them. Germline V CDR1 and CDR2: DFQATT, SNEGSKA (reference sequence). CDR3 bases: TGCAGTGCTAGAGATCGTCTGCGAGAGACCCAGTACTTC. It specifies CSARDRLRETQYF.

The chain uses TRBV2 and TRBJ2-2; the D call may be TRBD1 or TRBD2 (5 bases each). Between the trimmed V and J ends, which lost 3 bases and 7 bases, there was a span of 9 bases. The CDR3 loop spans 13 amino acids. The V gene's germline CDR1 is SNHLY and CDR2 FYNNEI. As DNA, the CDR3 is TGTGCCAGCAGTGACAGGGACGGCGGGGAGCTGTTTTTT. Translation gives CASSDRDGGELFF.

Turning to this clonotype: Since a much larger clone is just one base distant, this may be a read error. The V and J genes are TRBV28 and TRBJ1-5, with D unresolved. The CDR3 loop spans 12 amino acids. The germline gives CDR1 MDHEN, CDR2 SYDVKM. The CDR3 coding sequence is TGTGCCAGCAGTGGACGCGATCAGCCCCAGCGTTTT. Translating gives CASSGRDQPQRF.

This clonotype was detected a few times. The V call is TRBV5-1, the J call TRBJ1-1; TRBD1 agrees at 7 bases. The germline V gene has CDR1 SGHRS and CDR2 YFSETQ. The V and J ends lost 3 bases and 7 bases, in that order; junction bases with no gene match: 6. The CDR3 is 13 amino acids. This CDR3 reads CASSSGQVFEAFF. The CDR3 DNA reads as TGCGCCAGCAGCTCCGGACAGGTTTTTGAAGCTTTCTTT.

This clonotype was counted ten times or more. The rearrangement uses TRBV12-3 or TRBV12-4 and TRBJ2-7; 14 bases align to TRBD2. Losses at the gene ends were 8 bases for V and 2 bases for J; bases not matched to a gene: 2. The CDR3 is 14 residues long. CDR3 sequence (DNA): TGTGCCAGCGGACTAGCGGGGGGTACCTACGAGCAGTACTTC. This encodes CASGLAGGTYEQYF.

In its sample, this clonotype was seen many times. V gene TRBV7-9 combines with J gene TRBJ2-1; a weak D match, TRBD1 (5 bases). In germline, CDR1 is SEHNR, CDR2 FQNEAQ (reference sequence). The V end lost 11 bases, the J end lost 3 bases, and 8 bases lay between the germline ends. The CDR3 has 11 amino acids. Written as DNA, the CDR3 is TGTGCCGACGACAGCTACAATGAGCAGTTCTTC. It encodes CADDSYNEQFF.

At least ten counts were recorded for this clonotype. The chain links TRBV12-3 or TRBV12-4 to TRBJ2-5; 8 bases are shared with TRBD1. The CDR3 spans 13 residues. Germline trimming cut 5 bases from V and 5 bases from J; bases unmatched to any gene: 4. The CDR3 nucleotides read TGTGCCAGCAGTCAGGGGGCTTGGGAGACCCAGTACTTC. Protein: CASSQGAWETQYF.

On this clonotype: A much larger clone lies one base from this, so it may be a read error. This chain connects TRBV19 to TRBJ1-4; 7 bases are shared with TRBD1. V was pared by 5 bases and J by 7 bases, with 13 bases of the junction left unmatched. CDR3 length: 16 amino acids. Germline V CDR1 and CDR2: LNHDA, SQIVND (reference sequence). CDR3 loop: CASSALPGQRSEKLFF. The CDR3 bases are TGTGCCAGTAGTGCCCTACCGGGACAGAGGAGTGAAAAACTGTTTTTT.